These T cell receptor beta chains were read from a single sample in a study of early T cells in non-severe SARS-CoV-2 infection. MiXCR, run by TCRdb on the 5' RACE reads, gives a single entry per CDR3 protein. This sample has roughly 51,000 distinct CDR3 sequences; 8.5% to 10% occur once, and the top ten carry about 8.3%. Sequenced: whole blood. The receptor set was obtained from an adult who was a healthcare worker with PCR-confirmed SARS-CoV-2 infection or an uninfected control (not recorded which). The conserved cysteine and the conserved F or W are not part of the CDR3 here.

TRBV20-1	TRBJ2-1	SASLLAGRGNEQF
TRBV5-6	TRBJ2-1	ASSLGTGVNEQF
TRBV7-6	TRBJ2-5	ASSLVGGRAKETQY
TRBV5-1	TRBJ2-5	ASSLDGYQETQY
TRBV7-9	TRBJ2-6	ASSGGGGPSGANVLT
TRBV5-1	TRBJ2-5	ASSPARRQETQY
TRBV6-4	TRBJ1-6	ASSEKDSENSPLH
TRBV3-1	TRBJ2-3	ASSQESLAA
TRBV28	TRBJ2-3	ASSPGGSEGTQY
TRBV19	TRBJ2-7	ASSPTGSSGEQY
TRBV2	TRBJ1-5	ASKGLESHSNQPQH
TRBV28	TRBJ1-2	ASSFIRGRGYGYT
TRBV3-1	TRBJ2-3	ASSQVGVSTDTQY
TRBV7-6	TRBJ2-7	ASSLEKSYSYEQY
TRBV6-1	TRBJ2-3	ASIGLAGKIGDTDTQY
TRBV19	TRBJ1-2	ASSIAQTGANGYT
TRBV18	TRBJ2-3	ASSPPEPRTQY
TRBV12-3/TRBV12-4	TRBJ1-2	ASRPAGTYGYT
TRBV10-3	TRBJ2-3	AISESLKTDTQY
TRBV7-2	TRBJ2-1	ASRSGTSSYNEQF
TRBV20-1	TRBJ1-2	SASSQGRGDYGYT
TRBV15	TRBJ2-3	ATSRDMGSGSPRSTDTQY
TRBV7-2	TRBJ2-7	ASRPGPGGPLDEQY
TRBV3-1	TRBJ2-1	ASSQDMPGQVSAYYNEQF
TRBV6-5	TRBJ2-2	ASRGMTSGSTGELF
TRBV11-3	TRBJ2-5	ASSFDGQETQY
TRBV5-6	TRBJ1-6	ASSPGTGSYNSPLH
TRBV12-3/TRBV12-4	TRBJ1-6	ASSLVLNSPLH
TRBV7-2	TRBJ1-4	ASSRGQGAVFHEKLF
TRBV4-1	TRBJ2-1	ASSQDGGQGLTTSGYNEQF
TRBV4-2	TRBJ1-1	ASSQDRQGRTEAF
TRBV20-1	TRBJ1-1	SAAPPRGGF
TRBV7-9	TRBJ2-7	ASSLDGTNEQY
TRBV3-1	TRBJ1-2	ASSQTGYGYT
TRBV29-1	TRBJ2-7	SVGDHEQY
TRBV7-2	TRBJ1-1	ASSFRVLGTEAF
TRBV6-6	TRBJ2-5	ASTPGIETQY
TRBV6-6	TRBJ2-5	ASRPGAGAQY
TRBV18	TRBJ1-5	ASSPPGQGNQPQH
TRBV6-2/TRBV6-3	TRBJ2-1	ASSPDSGVEQF
TRBV29-1	TRBJ2-7	SVVTKYEQY
TRBV20-1	TRBJ1-5	SAPSGMVSNQPQH